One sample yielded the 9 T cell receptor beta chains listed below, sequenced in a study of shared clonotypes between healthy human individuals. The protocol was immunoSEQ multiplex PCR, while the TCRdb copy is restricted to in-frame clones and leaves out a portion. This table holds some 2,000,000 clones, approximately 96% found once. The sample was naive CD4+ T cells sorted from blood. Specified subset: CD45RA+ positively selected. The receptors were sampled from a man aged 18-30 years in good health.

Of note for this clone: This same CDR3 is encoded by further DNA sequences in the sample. CDR3 sequence reads: CAWNRLAGVETQYF. CDR3 nucleotide sequence: TGTGCCTGGAACAGACTAGCGGGAGTAGAGACCCAGTACTTC. The chain links TRBV30 to TRBJ2-5; 12 nucleotides align to TRBD2. The V gene end was trimmed by 4 bases and the J gene end by 4 bases; junction bases not matched to a gene: 4. CDR1 is GTSNPN and CDR2 is SVGIG in the germline V gene (reference sequence). The CDR3 totals 14 residues.

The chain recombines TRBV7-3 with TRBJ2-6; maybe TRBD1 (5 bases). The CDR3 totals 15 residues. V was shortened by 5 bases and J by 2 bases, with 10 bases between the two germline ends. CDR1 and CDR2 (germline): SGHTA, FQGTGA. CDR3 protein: CASSLQGAGANVLTF. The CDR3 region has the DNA TGTGCCAGCAGCCTTCAGGGCGCTGGGGCCAACGTCCTGACTTTC.

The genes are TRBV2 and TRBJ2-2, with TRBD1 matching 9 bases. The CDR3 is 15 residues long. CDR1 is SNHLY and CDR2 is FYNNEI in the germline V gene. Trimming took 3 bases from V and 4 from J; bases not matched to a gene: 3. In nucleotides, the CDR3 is TGTGCCAGCAGTGACGACAGGGGGTTCACCGGGGAGCTGTTTTTT. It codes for CASSDDRGFTGELFF.

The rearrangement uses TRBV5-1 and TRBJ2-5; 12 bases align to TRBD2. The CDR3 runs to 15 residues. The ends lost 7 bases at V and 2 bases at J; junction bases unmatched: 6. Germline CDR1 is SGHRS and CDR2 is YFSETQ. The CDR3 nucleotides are TGCGCCAGCGGGGGGACTAGCGGGCCACAAGAGACCCAGTACTTC. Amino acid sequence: CASGGTSGPQETQYF.

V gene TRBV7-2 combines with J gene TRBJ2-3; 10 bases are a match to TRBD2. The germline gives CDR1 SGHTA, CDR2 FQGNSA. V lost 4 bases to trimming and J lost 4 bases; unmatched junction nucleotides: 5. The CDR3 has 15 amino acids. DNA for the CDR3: TGTGCCAGCAGCTCTAGCGGGAGACCCCCAGATACGCAGTATTTT. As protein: CASSSSGRPPDTQYF.

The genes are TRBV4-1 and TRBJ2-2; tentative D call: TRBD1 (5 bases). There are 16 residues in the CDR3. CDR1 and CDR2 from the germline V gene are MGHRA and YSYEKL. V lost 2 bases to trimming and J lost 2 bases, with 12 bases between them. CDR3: CASSQTGHRNTGELFF. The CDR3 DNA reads TGCGCCAGCAGCCAAACAGGACACCGAAACACCGGGGAGCTGTTTTTT.

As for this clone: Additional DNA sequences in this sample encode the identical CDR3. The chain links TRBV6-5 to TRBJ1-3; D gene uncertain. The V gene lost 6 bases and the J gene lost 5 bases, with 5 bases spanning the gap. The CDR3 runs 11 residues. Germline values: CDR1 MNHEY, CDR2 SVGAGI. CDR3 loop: CASSYRNTIYF. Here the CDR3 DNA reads TGTGCCAGCAGCTATCGAAACACCATATATTTT.

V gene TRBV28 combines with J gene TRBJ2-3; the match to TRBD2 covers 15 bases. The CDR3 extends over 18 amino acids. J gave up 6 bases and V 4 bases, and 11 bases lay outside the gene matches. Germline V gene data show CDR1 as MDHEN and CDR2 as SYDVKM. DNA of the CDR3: TGTGCCAGCAGTTCTCCTTCCGGGACTAGCGGGGGGCTGGATACGCAGTATTTT. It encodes CASSSPSGTSGGLDTQYF.

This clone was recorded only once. The CDR3 nucleotides are TGTGCCAGCAGTCAGAGACCGAACACTGAAGCTTTCTTT. This sequence encodes CASSQRPNTEAFF. The chain combines TRBV28 with TRBJ1-1; D remains unclear. From germline, CDR1 is MDHEN and CDR2 SYDVKM. CDR3 length: 13 residues. The ends were cut back, 5 bases at V and 1 base at J, with 8 bases in the middle.